These 24 T cell receptor beta chains were sequenced from one sample in a study of blood T cell repertoires in COVID-19. Here immunoSEQ multiplex PCR was the method, and the copy in TCRdb shows in-frame clones only, minus some. The table includes under 100,000 clones, roughly 82% detected once. Material: peripheral blood. Receptors originate from a man in his sixties with acute or convalescent COVID-19.

CDR3 residues: CASGGGPNSYNEQFF. CDR3 DNA sequence: TGTGCCTCAGGGGGAGGCCCAAACTCCTACAATGAGCAGTTCTTC. The chain couples TRBV7-2 to TRBJ2-1, with TRBD1 as a possible D gene (7 bases). The length of the CDR3 is 15 residues. The V gene lost 11 bases and the J gene lost 0 bases, with 17 bases spanning the gap. Per the germline V gene, CDR1 is SGHTA and CDR2 is FQGNSA.

This clone was recorded once. The CDR3 reads CASSERGSGSEAFF. The CDR3 region has the DNA TGTGCCAGCAGTGAACGGGGTTCGGGATCTGAAGCTTTCTTT. This chain connects TRBV2 to TRBJ1-1; D is unresolved. V lost 2 bases and J lost 6, with 13 bases in between. CDR1 and CDR2 (germline): SNHLY, FYNNEI. The CDR3 has 14 residues.

This chain connects TRBV2 to TRBJ1-5; D remains unclear. From germline, CDR1 is SNHLY and CDR2 FYNNEI. With 9 bases removed from V and 2 bases from J, the gap between germline ends came to 11 bases. The CDR3 sequence is 13 residues long. This chain's CDR3 is CARGRDRNQPQHF. The CDR3 DNA follows: TGTGCCAGAGGACGGGATCGCAATCAGCCCCAGCATTTT.

V and J are TRBV7-2 and TRBJ1-1; maybe TRBD1 (6 bases). The CDR3 spans 14 residues. The germline V and J ends were trimmed by 5 bases and 7 bases, with 17 bases remaining between them. Germline lookup yields CDR1 SGHTA and CDR2 FQGNSA. For the CDR3, the DNA is TGTGCCAGCAGCCAAAAACAGGGAAAAGGTGAAGCTTTCTTT. Translating it yields CASSQKQGKGEAFF.

This chain uses TRBV9 with TRBJ2-7; D is possibly TRBD2 (7 bases). The CDR3 runs to 14 residues. Trimming stripped 0 bases from V and 3 bases from J, with 10 bases between. The germline V gene encodes CDR1 SGDLS and CDR2 YYNGEE. This CDR3 reads CASSVGGGRYEQYF. The CDR3 nucleotides are TGTGCCAGCAGCGTAGGGGGGGGCCGCTACGAGCAGTACTTC.

The J gene is TRBJ1-2, the V gene TRBV5-5; D unclear. Trimming cost V 4 bases and J 1 base, with 8 bases left between them. This CDR3 is built from 13 residues. Germline values: CDR1 SGHKS, CDR2 YYEKEE (reference sequence). The CDR3 spells CASSTHGNYGYTF. The CDR3, as DNA: TGTGCCAGCAGCACTCACGGTAACTATGGCTACACCTTC.

V and J are TRBV24-1 and TRBJ2-1; 12 nucleotides match TRBD2. The length of the CDR3 is 17 residues. With 5 bases clipped from V and 4 bases from J, the junction kept 8 bases outside the gene matches. The germline V gene has CDR1 KGHDR and CDR2 SFDVKD. In nucleotides, the CDR3 is TGTGCCACCAGTGTGATGGGTGGACTAGCGGGGTACAATGAGCAGTTCTTC. Translating gives CATSVMGGLAGYNEQFF.

The chain uses TRBV24-1 and TRBJ2-3; 7 positions match TRBD2. This CDR3 region has 15 residues. CDR1 and CDR2 (germline): KGHDR, SFDVKD. Trimming at V came to 4 bases and at J to 4 bases, leaving 7 bases not matched to a gene. In DNA, the CDR3 is TGTGCCACCAGTGACCTGTTCCGGGGGGCAGATACGCAGTATTTT. It codes for CATSDLFRGADTQYF.

The gene calls are TRBV3-1 (or the pseudogene TRBV3-2) and TRBJ1-5, with D possibly matching TRBD1 (6 bases). This CDR3 has 14 amino acids. Trimming left V 4 bases short and J 3 bases short, with 10 bases between. Germline V gene lookup returns CDR1 LGHDT and CDR2 YNNKEL (reference sequence). CDR3 sequence: CASSLGQPNQPQHF. The CDR3 coding sequence is TGTGCCAGCAGCCTAGGACAGCCCAATCAGCCCCAGCATTTT.

The rearrangement uses TRBV3-1 (or the pseudogene TRBV3-2) and TRBJ2-1; 12 bases fit TRBD2. V shed 4 bases, J shed 0 bases, and the junction held 7 bases outside the gene matches. The CDR3 totals 18 residues. Germline CDR1 reads LGHDT; CDR2 reads YNNKEL (reference sequence). The CDR3 nucleotides read TGTGCCAGCAGCCGAGGACTAGCGGGGTCCCGCTCCTACAATGAGCAGTTCTTC. It yields the protein CASSRGLAGSRSYNEQFF.

The chain carries TRBV5-3 and TRBJ1-6; no firm D call. TRBV5-3 is annotated as an ORF whose role is uncertain. Trimming took off 0 bases at V and 0 bases at J, with 13 bases between the two ends. The CDR3 extends over 18 amino acids. DNA for the CDR3: TGTGCCAGAAGCTTGGTTGACAAATCGAGCTCCTATAATTCACCCCTCCACTTT. Its translation is CARSLVDKSSSYNSPLHF.

The chain recombines TRBV11-2 with TRBJ2-7; D possibly corresponds to TRBD2 (6 bases). Trimming stripped 2 bases from V and 0 bases from J, with 20 bases between. CDR3 length: 18 amino acids. Looked up from germline, CDR1 is SGHAT and CDR2 is FQNNGV. The CDR3, as DNA: TGTGCCAGCAGCTTATACACCCTCCGGGACTCGTACTCCTACGAGCAGTACTTC. Amino acids: CASSLYTLRDSYSYEQYF.

The CDR3 sequence is CASSQSRSYGANVLTF. CDR3 in DNA: TGTGCCAGCAGCCAATCGCGATCGTATGGGGCCAACGTCCTGACTTTC. The chain links TRBV16 to TRBJ2-6; D uncertain. Trimming took 0 bases from V and 3 from J, leaving 9 bases between them. The length of the CDR3 is 16 residues. CDR1 KGHSY and CDR2 FQNENV come from the germline V gene.

This CDR3 reads CATVSSAGTGEGTEAFF. The DNA for the CDR3 is TGTGCCACCGTTTCAAGCGCCGGGACAGGGGAAGGGACTGAAGCTTTCTTT. The chain recombines TRBV24-1 with TRBJ1-1, with 10 bases that match TRBD1. J lost 5 bases, V lost 9 bases, and 17 bases had no gene match. Germline CDR1 reads KGHDR; CDR2 reads SFDVKD. This CDR3 has 17 amino acids.

The chain is built from TRBV15 and TRBJ2-3; TRBD1 agrees at 8 bases. Trimming at V came to 1 base and at J to 6 bases, leaving 6 bases not matched to a gene. CDR3 length equals 15 residues. Germline V gene data show CDR1 as LNHNV and CDR2 as YYDKDF (reference sequence). DNA of the CDR3: TGTGCCACCAGCAGAGGGGCAGGGGGCATGGATACGCAGTATTTT. Its translation: CATSRGAGGMDTQYF.

The genes are TRBV7-9 and TRBJ1-4, with a weak D call TRBD1 (6 bases). Trimming removed 5 bases at V and 4 bases at J, with 11 bases between. CDR3 size: 14 residues. CDR1 and CDR2 from the germline V gene are SEHNR and FQNEAQ (reference sequence). The CDR3 region is CASSPQGSNEKLFF. The CDR3 region has the DNA TGTGCCAGCAGCCCCCAGGGGAGTAATGAAAAACTGTTTTTT.

The chain uses TRBV7-2 and TRBJ1-1; TRBD1 might be the D (6 bases). V was clipped by 2 bases and J by 3 bases, with 10 bases between them. Germline V lookup: CDR1 SGHTA, CDR2 FQGNSA. The CDR3 has 14 residues. The CDR3 is CASSLLGHHTEAFF. The CDR3 DNA reads TGTGCCAGCAGCTTATTGGGACACCACACTGAAGCTTTCTTT.

In its sample, this clone is medium-sized. The chain uses TRBV4-3 and TRBJ1-2; a weak D match, TRBD1 (6 bases). The CDR3 has 15 residues. Germline values: CDR1 LGHNA, CDR2 YSLEER. Trimming removed 0 bases at V and 4 bases at J, with 12 bases between. The CDR3 DNA reads as TGCGCCAGCAGCCAAGATAGGACAGCTTCCTATGGCTACACCTTC. The encoded protein is CASSQDRTASYGYTF.

This clone was seen only a few times. This sequence joins TRBV7-8 and TRBJ1-4, with TRBD1 identical over 8 bases. CDR1 and CDR2 (germline): SGHVS, FQNEAQ. The ends lost 0 bases at V and 0 bases at J; junction bases unmatched: 3. The CDR3 spans 17 residues. CDR3 region: CASSLATGGATNEKLFF. DNA of the CDR3: TGTGCCAGCAGCTTAGCAACAGGGGGGGCAACTAATGAAAAACTGTTTTTT.

This chain uses TRBV11-3 with TRBJ1-2; D ambiguous. The germline V and J ends were trimmed by 5 bases and 8 bases, with 15 bases remaining between them. Per germline, CDR1 SGHNT and CDR2 YENEEA. The CDR3 contains 13 residues. The CDR3: CASSQAISGGYTF. The CDR3 DNA reads TGTGCCAGCAGCCAAGCAATTTCCGGGGGCTACACCTTC.

The V call is TRBV19, the J call TRBJ1-6; possible D gene TRBD1, 5 bases. CDR3 length: 15 residues. In germline, CDR1 is LNHDA, CDR2 SQIVND (reference sequence). Trimming took off 5 bases at V and 8 bases at J, with 16 bases between the two ends. The CDR3 spells CASSRRQRHDSPLHF. The CDR3 DNA sequence: TGTGCCAGTAGTCGACGACAGAGGCATGATTCACCCCTCCACTTT.

The V and J genes are TRBV5-4 and TRBJ1-3, with TRBD1 as a possible D gene (5 bases). The CDR3 extends over 16 amino acids. With 3 bases removed from V and 0 bases from J, the gap between germline ends came to 13 bases. CDR1 is SGHNT, CDR2 YYREEE, per germline (reference sequence). CDR3 sequence: CASSSGTTLSGNTIYF. The CDR3 nucleotides are TGTGCCAGCAGCTCCGGGACTACTCTCTCTGGAAACACCATATATTTT.

The chain is built from TRBV7-8 and TRBJ1-2; D is unresolved. From germline, CDR1 is SGHVS and CDR2 FQNEAQ. The CDR3 has 13 amino acids. Deletions cut 1 base from V and 2 bases from J, with 5 bases between. The CDR3, as DNA: TGTGCCAGCAGCTTAGAACAGAACTATGGCTACACCTTC. Translated, it gives CASSLEQNYGYTF.

V gene TRBV28 combines with J gene TRBJ1-2; no clear D gene. Per the germline V gene, CDR1 is MDHEN and CDR2 is SYDVKM. The CDR3 extends over 12 amino acids. Trimming removed 1 base from V and 5 bases from J, with 5 bases in between. The DNA of the CDR3 is TGTGCCAGCAGTTTATCGAGGTATGGCTACACCTTC. This encodes CASSLSRYGYTF.